This T cell receptor (beta chain) was captured in a study of T cells in Graves' hyperthyroidism and ophthalmopathy. Amplification of TCR beta CDR3 regions used RNA as the template. The HTBI primer set was used in a first-round RT-PCR of the TCR CDR3. TCRdb reanalysed the multiplex PCR reads using MiXCR and keeps one entry per CDR3 protein. Of 560,000 or so distinct CDR3 sequences detected, roughly 50% appear once; the ten largest clones hold about 7.8%. Germline values: CDR1 SNHLY, CDR2 FYNNEI. V was clipped by 8 bases and J by 7 bases, with 29 bases between them. The length of the CDR3 is 17 residues. This clonotype appeared a few times. Its antigen is as yet unknown. Patients aged 18 to 65 had newly diagnosed hyperthyroidism that had lasted under 2 months. Study outcomes and limitations: In the blood, most expanded thyroid clonotypes above 0.001 appeared as well.

This TCR was recovered from a woman aged 18-30 years with Graves' hyperthyroidism. The V and J genes are TRBV2 and TRBJ1-2; D is undetermined. What was sequenced was peripheral blood or thyroid tissue (not recorded which). Here the CDR3 reads CASLNSVWASRRTGYTF. The CDR3 DNA sequence: TGTGCCAGCTTGAATAGTGTCTGGGCTTCTCGGCGAACTGGCTACACCTTC.